The next 24 T cell receptor beta chains were all read from a single sample in a study of shared clonotypes between healthy human individuals. Libraries were prepared by immunoSEQ multiplex PCR; TCRdb keeps only in-frame clonotypes and omits some of them. The table includes approximately 2.4 million clones, approximately 95% detected once. Specimen: naive CD4+ T cells sorted from blood. The subset denotes: CD45RA+ positively selected. The receptors originated from a man in his late teens or twenties in good health.

J is TRBJ2-7 and V is TRBV5-1, with a weak D call TRBD2 (5 bases). Between the trimmed V and J ends, which lost 4 bases and 2 bases, there was a span of 16 bases. From germline, CDR1 is SGHRS and CDR2 YFSETQ. The CDR3 consists of 15 residues. The CDR3 DNA reads TGCGCCAGCAGCACCTTAGTAATCGGGGCCTACGAGCAGTACTTC. This sequence encodes CASSTLVIGAYEQYF.

This chain links TRBV7-2 with TRBJ2-7, with 9 bases aligning to TRBD1. CDR1 and CDR2 from the germline V gene are SGHTA and FQGNSA. Trimming removed 3 bases from V and 1 base from J; junction bases left unmatched: 7. The CDR3 runs to 16 residues. CDR3 protein: CASSFSGTGYSYEQYF. The CDR3 DNA reads TGTGCCAGCAGCTTCTCCGGGACAGGGTATTCCTACGAGCAGTACTTC.

The genes are TRBV5-6 and TRBJ2-7; no clear D. Germline V gene data show CDR1 as SGHDT and CDR2 as YYEEEE. The V gene lost 2 bases and the J gene lost 6 bases, with 12 bases spanning the gap. The CDR3 runs 13 residues. This CDR3 is CASSFSSSSEQYF. The CDR3 DNA is TGTGCCAGCAGCTTTAGTAGTTCCAGCGAGCAGTACTTC.

This CDR3 is CASSDRAMNTEAFF. DNA for the CDR3: TGTGCCAGCAGCGACCGGGCCATGAACACTGAAGCTTTCTTT. The chain is built from TRBV9 and TRBJ1-1, with D uncertain. With 3 bases removed from V and 0 bases from J, the gap between germline ends came to 9 bases. The CDR3 covers 14 residues. The V gene's germline CDR1 is SGDLS and CDR2 YYNGEE.

The CDR3 spells CASSPDIIYTEAFF. In nucleotides, the CDR3 is TGTGCCAGCTCTCCGGACATAATTTACACTGAAGCTTTCTTT. The rearrangement uses TRBV18 and TRBJ1-1, with D perhaps TRBD1 (5 bases). V dropped 6 bases and J dropped 3 bases, with 14 bases sitting between them. Per the germline V gene, CDR1 is KGHSH and CDR2 is LQKENI. This CDR3 spans 14 amino acids. The whole variable domain, remainder taken from reference TRBV18 and TRBJ1-1, is NAGVMQNPRHLVRRRGQEARLRCSPMKGHSHVYWYRQLPEEGLKFMVYLQKENIIDESGMPKERFSAEFPKEGPSILRIQQVVRGDSAAYFCASSPDIIYTEAFFGQGTRLTVV.

This clone was recorded only once. J is TRBJ2-3 and V is TRBV11-2, with 9 bases identical to TRBD2. With V trimmed by 1 base and J by 0 bases, 11 bases remained unmatched. The CDR3 spans 19 residues. The germline V gene has CDR1 SGHAT and CDR2 FQNNGV. The CDR3 nucleotides read TGTGCCAGCAGCTTAGTAGGAGCGGGAGGCCCCTTTAGCACAGATACGCAGTATTTT. It is translated as CASSLVGAGGPFSTDTQYF.

V and J are TRBV2 and TRBJ1-1; D is undetermined. The CDR3 loop spans 14 amino acids. CDR1 SNHLY and CDR2 FYNNEI come from the germline V gene. Deletions cut 4 bases from V and 1 base from J, with 10 bases between. The CDR3 DNA follows: TGTGCCAGCAGTGTAACCCAAGCGAACACTGAAGCTTTCTTT. Amino acids: CASSVTQANTEAFF.

This sequence joins TRBV7-6 and TRBJ2-5; TRBD2 matches 8 bases. This CDR3 has 14 residues. V shed 5 bases, J shed 1 base, and the junction held 3 bases outside the gene matches. Germline CDR1 SGHVS, CDR2 FNYEAQ. Written as DNA, the CDR3 is TGTGCCAGCAGCCGGACTAGCCCCCAAGAGACCCAGTACTTC. Amino acid sequence: CASSRTSPQETQYF.

Of note for this clone: The same CDR3 arises from other DNA sequences in this sample as well. This chain uses TRBV7-2 with TRBJ1-3; D remains unclear. V was clipped by 4 bases and J by 7 bases, with 5 bases between them. Germline V lookup: CDR1 SGHTA, CDR2 FQGNSA. The CDR3 extends over 11 amino acids. The CDR3 spells CASSSGNTIYF. The CDR3 DNA sequence: TGTGCCAGCAGCTCCGGGAACACCATATATTTT.

CDR3 region: CASSPTPGQGRDEQYF. The CDR3 region has the DNA TGTGCCAGCAGTCCTACTCCGGGACAGGGTAGGGACGAGCAGTACTTC. The rearrangement uses TRBV7-6 and TRBJ2-7, with 9 nucleotides matching TRBD1. V lost 6 bases to trimming and J lost 5 bases; unmatched junction nucleotides: 14. The CDR3 has 16 residues. Germline-derived CDR1 and CDR2 are SGHVS and FNYEAQ.

The chain couples TRBV5-4 to TRBJ2-1; TRBD2 matches at 7 bases. This CDR3 has 14 residues. V gave up 4 bases and J gave up 5 bases; unmatched junction bases: 6. Germline V gene lookup returns CDR1 SGHNT and CDR2 YYREEE (reference sequence). CDR3 DNA sequence: TGTGCCAGCAGCGGGCAGGGAGGGCACAATGAGCAGTTCTTC. This encodes CASSGQGGHNEQFF.

V usage is TRBV19 and J usage is TRBJ2-7; D assignment may be TRBD1 or TRBD2 (6 bases each). There are 14 residues in the CDR3. The V end was cut by 3 bases, the J end by 0 bases, with 9 bases between. Germline lookup yields CDR1 LNHDA and CDR2 SQIVND (reference sequence). The CDR3 nucleotides are TGTGCCAGTAGTATGTGGGGGGCCTCCTACGAGCAGTACTTC. Translating it yields CASSMWGASYEQYF.

V usage is TRBV6-5 and J usage is TRBJ1-5; D is ambiguous. Germline values: CDR1 MNHEY, CDR2 SVGAGI. The CDR3 covers 13 residues. Trimming removed 4 bases from V and 3 bases from J, with 7 bases in between. CDR3 bases: TGTGCCAGCAGTTCGGACCTCAATCAGCCCCAGCATTTT. Protein product: CASSSDLNQPQHF.

This sequence joins TRBV27 and TRBJ2-7; no clear D. The V end lost 2 bases, the J end lost 3 bases, and 8 bases lay between the germline ends. Per germline, CDR1 MNHEY and CDR2 SMNVEV (reference sequence). CDR3 length: 13 residues. The CDR3 reads CASSLPGRYEQYF. CDR3 in DNA: TGTGCCAGCAGTTTACCCGGACGCTACGAGCAGTACTTC.

The CDR3 region has the DNA TGTGCCAGCAGCTTGGTCTGGGGGGAAAACACCGGGGAGCTGTTTTTT. This encodes CASSLVWGENTGELFF. This chain uses TRBV5-6 with TRBJ2-2; D is possibly TRBD2 (6 bases). V was trimmed by 0 bases and J by 2 bases, leaving 11 bases between them. CDR1 and CDR2 from the germline V gene are SGHDT and YYEEEE. This CDR3 comprises 16 residues.

This chain connects TRBV5-6 to TRBJ2-5; 15 bases line up with TRBD2. CDR3 length equals 15 residues. The germline V gene has CDR1 SGHDT and CDR2 YYEEEE. The J segment lost 4 bases and the V segment lost 6 bases, leaving 4 bases of the junction unmatched. This CDR3 reads CASTQGLAGGETQYF. CDR3 DNA: TGTGCCAGCACCCAGGGACTAGCGGGGGGAGAGACCCAGTACTTC.

This clone was seen only once. The chain carries TRBV2 and TRBJ2-3; TRBD2 agrees at 12 bases. This CDR3 spans 15 amino acids. The ends lost 6 bases at V and 4 bases at J; junction bases unmatched: 5. The germline V gene has CDR1 SNHLY and CDR2 FYNNEI. CDR3 region: CASRQTSGGADTQYF. As DNA, the CDR3 is TGTGCCAGCAGACAGACTAGCGGGGGCGCAGATACGCAGTATTTT. Full variable domain (outside the CDR3, taken from reference TRBV2 and TRBJ2-3): EPEVTQTPSHQVTQMGQEVILRCVPISNHLYFYWYRQILGQKVEFLVSFYNNEISEKSEIFDDQFSVERPDGSNFTLKIRSTKLEDSAMYFCASRQTSGGADTQYFGPGTRLTVL.

CDR3 nucleotides: TGCGCCAGCAGCTTGGATGACAGGAGGAATGGCTACACCTTC. It codes for CASSLDDRRNGYTF. The chain employs TRBV5-1 and TRBJ1-2; TRBD1 is a possible D gene (6 bases). Germline CDR1 and CDR2: SGHRS and YFSETQ. The CDR3 extends over 14 amino acids. V gave up 0 bases and J gave up 6 bases, with 12 bases separating them.

The CDR3 loop is CAISESAGRDEQYF. For the CDR3, the DNA is TGTGCCATCAGTGAGTCCGCTGGGAGAGACGAGCAGTACTTC. The V gene is TRBV10-3, the J gene TRBJ2-7, with D possibly TRBD2 on 5 matching bases. Trimming took off 0 bases at V and 5 bases at J, with 11 bases between the two ends. Germline values: CDR1 ENHRY, CDR2 SYGVKD. This CDR3 has 14 residues.

V and J are TRBV19 and TRBJ1-5; possible D gene TRBD1, 5 bases. Germline CDR1 reads LNHDA; CDR2 reads SQIVND (reference sequence). Trimming cost V 7 bases and J 0 bases, with 10 bases left between them. This CDR3 comprises 14 residues. In nucleotides, the CDR3 is TGTGCCAGTACCCTGACAGCTAGCAATCAGCCCCAGCATTTT. As protein: CASTLTASNQPQHF. The entire variable domain, with the rest obtained from reference TRBV19 and TRBJ1-5, is as follows: DGGITQSPKYLFRKEGQNVTLSCEQNLNHDAMYWYRQDPGQGLRLIYYSQIVNDFQKGDIAEGYSVSREKKESFPLTVTSAQKNPTAFYLCASTLTASNQPQHFGDGTRLSIL.

With regard to this clone: Other DNA sequences in the same sample also yield this CDR3. The rearrangement links TRBV6-5 to TRBJ1-1; weak D call: TRBD1 (5 bases). The V and J ends lost 5 bases and 1 base respectively, with 11 bases between them. Germline V gene data show CDR1 as MNHEY and CDR2 as SVGAGI. This CDR3 has 14 amino acids. CDR3 amino acids: CASSRDPPNTEAFF. The CDR3 DNA sequence: TGTGCCAGCAGTCGGGACCCCCCGAACACTGAAGCTTTCTTT.

The chain recombines TRBV7-3 with TRBJ2-2; D perhaps matches TRBD1 (6 bases). V lost 5 bases to trimming and J lost 6 bases, with 13 bases between them. The CDR3 totals 14 residues. Germline V gene lookup returns CDR1 SGHTA and CDR2 FQGTGA. CDR3 in amino acids: CASSITGPPGELFF. CDR3 DNA sequence: TGTGCCAGCAGCATTACAGGGCCTCCCGGGGAGCTGTTTTTT.

The chain joins TRBV9 to TRBJ2-2; TRBD2 matches 7 bases. This CDR3 is 15 amino acids long. From germline, CDR1 is SGDLS and CDR2 YYNGEE. Germline trimming cut 0 bases from V and 4 bases from J; bases unmatched to any gene: 3. In nucleotides, the CDR3 is TGTGCCAGCAGCGTAGGCGGCGGGGGCACCGGGGAGCTGTTTTTT. This translates into CASSVGGGGTGELFF. Full variable domain (rest looked up from reference TRBV9 and TRBJ2-2): DSGVTQTPKHLITATGQRVTLRCSPRSGDLSVYWYQQSLDQGLQFLIQYYNGEERAKGNILERFSAQQFPDLHSELNLSSLELGDSALYFCASSVGGGGTGELFFGEGSRLTVL.

The rearrangement joins TRBV2 to TRBJ1-1, with TRBD1 matching 9 bases. The CDR3 contains 16 residues. Germline assignment: CDR1 SNHLY and CDR2 FYNNEI. Trimming removed 7 bases from V and 2 bases from J; junction bases left unmatched: 11. CDR3 bases: TGTGCCAGCACCGACATAGGGACAGGGAGAAACACTGAAGCTTTCTTT. Its translation: CASTDIGTGRNTEAFF. The complete variable domain, with remaining parts taken from reference TRBV2 and TRBJ1-1, reads EPEVTQTPSHQVTQMGQEVILRCVPISNHLYFYWYRQILGQKVEFLVSFYNNEISEKSEIFDDQFSVERPDGSNFTLKIRSTKLEDSAMYFCASTDIGTGRNTEAFFGQGTRLTVV.